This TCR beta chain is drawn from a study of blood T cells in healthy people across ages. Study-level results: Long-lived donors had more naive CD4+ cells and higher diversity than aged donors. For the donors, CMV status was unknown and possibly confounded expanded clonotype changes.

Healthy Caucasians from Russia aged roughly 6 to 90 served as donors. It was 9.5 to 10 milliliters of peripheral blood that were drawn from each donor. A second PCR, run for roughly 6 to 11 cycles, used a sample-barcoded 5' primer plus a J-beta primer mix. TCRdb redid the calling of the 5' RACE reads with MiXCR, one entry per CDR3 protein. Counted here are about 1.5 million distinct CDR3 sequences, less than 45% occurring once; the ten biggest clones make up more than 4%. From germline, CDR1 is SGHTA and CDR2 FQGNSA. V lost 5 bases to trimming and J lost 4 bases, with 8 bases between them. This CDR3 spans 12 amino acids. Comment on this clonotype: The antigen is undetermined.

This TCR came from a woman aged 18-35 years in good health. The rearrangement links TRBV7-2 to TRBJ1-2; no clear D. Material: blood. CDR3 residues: CASSPMAYGYTF. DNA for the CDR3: TGTGCCAGCAGCCCTATGGCCTATGGCTACACCTTC.